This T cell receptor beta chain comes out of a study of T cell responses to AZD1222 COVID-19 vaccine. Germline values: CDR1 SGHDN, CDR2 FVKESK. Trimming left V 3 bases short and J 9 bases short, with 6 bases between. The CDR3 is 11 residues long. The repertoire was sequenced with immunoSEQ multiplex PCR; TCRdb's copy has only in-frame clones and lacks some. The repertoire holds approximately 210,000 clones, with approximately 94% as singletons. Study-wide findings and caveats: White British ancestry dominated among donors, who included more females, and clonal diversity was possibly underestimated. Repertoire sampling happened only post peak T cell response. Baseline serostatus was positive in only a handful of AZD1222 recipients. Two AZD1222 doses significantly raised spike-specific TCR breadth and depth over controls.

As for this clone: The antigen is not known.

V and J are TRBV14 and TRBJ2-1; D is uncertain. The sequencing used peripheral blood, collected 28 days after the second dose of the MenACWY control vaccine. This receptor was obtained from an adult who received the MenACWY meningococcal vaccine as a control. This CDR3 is CASSQVGEQFF. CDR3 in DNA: TGTGCCAGCAGCCAGGTGGGTGAGCAGTTCTTC.